This record looks at one T cell receptor beta chain sequence and its context. The antigen is undetermined. When replicate PCRs were run on sorted subsets, they used about 220 ng DNA, tens of thousands of T cell genomes. Data came from immunoSEQ multiplex PCR; TCRdb stores just in-frame clones and leaves some out. This table holds some 2.1 million clones, about 95% found once. CD45RO-negative cells were positively selected for CCR7, leaving out terminally differentiated effector memory CD45RA+ cells. This entry belongs to a study of shared clonotypes between healthy human individuals. At the level of the study: Per donor, three plates held CD4 naive cells, three held CD4 memory, two held CD8 naive and one held CD8 memory. Regarding the study as a whole: Tissues were not sampled, only blood, and their repertoires likely differ. Across a handful of donors, naive CD4 shared 5% to 5.5%, naive CD8 more than 3%, memory CD4 more than 2%, memory CD8 about 0.4%.

V shed 7 bases and J 7 bases; nucleotides not matched to a gene: 3. Per the germline V gene, CDR1 is SNHLY and CDR2 is FYNNEI. The CDR3 contains 11 residues. The sample was naive CD8+ T cells sorted from blood. V gene TRBV2 combines with J gene TRBJ1-2; 7 positions agree with TRBD1. This clonotype was sampled from a man between 18 and 29 years old in good health. DNA of the CDR3: TGTGCCAGCACAGGGGGTGCTGGCTACACCTTC. It is translated as CASTGGAGYTF.